This T cell receptor beta chain was found in a study of T cells after yellow fever vaccination. TCRdb called the 5' RACE reads again in MiXCR, with one record for every CDR3 protein. This table has about 330,000 distinct CDR3 sequences, over 4% appearing once. This clonotype was found many times. Trimming cost V 3 bases and J 7 bases, with 16 bases left between them. The CDR3 totals 15 residues. The germline CDR1 and CDR2 sequences are SGDLS and YYNGEE. The V gene is TRBV9, the J gene TRBJ2-2, with TRBD1 as a possible D gene (7 bases). The sequence was obtained from a man aged 18 to 29 who received the YFV17D yellow fever vaccine. The source material was PBMCs, sampled 5 days after the yellow fever booster vaccination. The CDR3 is CASSAFTGEVGELFF. The CDR3 DNA is TGTGCCAGCAGCGCCTTCACAGGGGAGGTCGGGGAGCTGTTTTTT.